This TCR beta chain was captured by sequencing in a study of response to subunit inactivated influenza vaccine. The study's findings and limits: Authors suggested each seasonal flu vaccination may recruit only limited numbers of new T cells.

V gave up 2 bases and J gave up 4 bases, with 11 bases separating them. CDR1 MNHEY and CDR2 SMNVEV come from the germline V gene (reference sequence). The CDR3 is 14 amino acids. This clonotype was seen a few times. The antigen is not known. In TCRdb, the RT-PCR reads were re-called with MiXCR into one record per CDR3 protein. The sample contains about 780,000 distinct CDR3 sequences, roughly 18% of which appear only once. This clonotype was sampled from a man aged 50 to 59 who received an inactivated influenza vaccine. This specimen consisted of PBMCs from blood, obtained 5 days after vaccination. The chain has TRBV27 and TRBJ1-2; perhaps TRBD1 as D (5 bases). The DNA of the CDR3 is TGTGCCAGCAGTTTAACGGGACGGAGCTATGGCTACACCTTC. Translating gives CASSLTGRSYGYTF.